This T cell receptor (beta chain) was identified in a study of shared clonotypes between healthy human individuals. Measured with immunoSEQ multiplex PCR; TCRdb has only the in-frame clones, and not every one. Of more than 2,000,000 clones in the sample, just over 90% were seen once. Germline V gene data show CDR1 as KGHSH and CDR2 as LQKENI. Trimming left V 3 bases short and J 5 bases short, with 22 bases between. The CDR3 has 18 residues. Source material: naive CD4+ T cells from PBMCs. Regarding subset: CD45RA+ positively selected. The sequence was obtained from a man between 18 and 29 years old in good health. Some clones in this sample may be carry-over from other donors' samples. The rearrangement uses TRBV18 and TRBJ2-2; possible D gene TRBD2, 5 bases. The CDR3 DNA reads TGTGCCAGCTCACCTACCTTCGGAACTAGACAAGTTACCGGGGAGCTGTTTTTT. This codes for CASSPTFGTRQVTGELFF.